These 10 T cell receptor beta chains were all obtained from the same sample, sequenced in a study of T cell responses to AZD1222 COVID-19 vaccine. Libraries were prepared by immunoSEQ multiplex PCR; TCRdb keeps only in-frame clonotypes and omits some of them. The sample lists about 200,000 clones, around 90% occurring once. The sample here was peripheral blood, taken 28 days after the second dose of the MenACWY control vaccine. The receptors were sampled from an adult who received the MenACWY meningococcal vaccine as a control.

The chain is built from TRBV7-3 and TRBJ2-1, with D perhaps matching TRBD1 (5 bases). CDR1 is SGHTA, CDR2 FQGTGA, per germline. The CDR3 runs to 15 residues. Trimming took off 5 bases at V and 7 bases at J, with 18 bases between the two ends. CDR3 protein: CASSPRHGARNEQFF. In nucleotides, the CDR3 is TGTGCCAGCAGCCCCCGACATGGGGCTCGGAATGAGCAGTTCTTC. The variable domain in full, with the rest retrieved from reference TRBV7-3 and TRBJ2-1, is GAGVSQTPSNKVTEKGKYVELRCDPISGHTALYWYRQSLGQGPEFLIYFQGTGAADDSGLPNDRFFAVRPEGSVSTLKIQRTERGDSAVYLCASSPRHGARNEQFFGPGTRLTVL.

The chain employs TRBV27 and TRBJ2-7, with 7 nucleotides matching TRBD2. This CDR3 is built from 13 residues. Germline lookup yields CDR1 MNHEY and CDR2 SMNVEV (reference sequence). After removal of 7 bases from V and 0 bases from J, the junction contained 3 bases not matched to a gene. The CDR3 protein is CASKAGPSYEQYF. The CDR3 DNA is TGTGCCAGCAAAGCGGGGCCCTCCTACGAGCAGTACTTC.

The chain is built from TRBV19 and TRBJ1-3; D may be TRBD1 (6 bases). Germline V gives CDR1 LNHDA, CDR2 SQIVND (reference sequence). CDR3 length: 16 amino acids. V was shortened by 5 bases and J by 0 bases, with 14 bases between the two germline ends. The CDR3 nucleotides read TGTGCCAGTAGTGCTCTTCAGGGGTCCTCTGGAAACACCATATATTTT. Translated: CASSALQGSSGNTIYF.

The count of this clone is one. V is TRBV7-6 and J is TRBJ1-6; 7 bases map to TRBD1. There are 15 residues in the CDR3. CDR1 and CDR2 (germline): SGHVS, FNYEAQ. V lost 1 base, J lost 8 bases, and 5 bases stayed unmatched. For the CDR3, the DNA is TGTGCCAGCAGCTTAGAGGGACAGATGTATTCACCCCTCCACTTT. As protein: CASSLEGQMYSPLHF.

The rearrangement uses TRBV9 and TRBJ2-7; weak D call: TRBD2 (9 bases). Germline values: CDR1 SGDLS, CDR2 YYNGEE. Trimming left V 3 bases short and J 2 bases short, with 18 bases between. The CDR3 loop spans 16 amino acids. CDR3 region: CASSAPGGGRAYEQYF. CDR3 sequence (DNA): TGTGCCAGCAGCGCCCCAGGGGGCGGGAGGGCCTACGAGCAGTACTTC.

The genes are TRBV9 and TRBJ2-1, with a weak D call TRBD2 (6 bases). CDR1 SGDLS and CDR2 YYNGEE come from the germline V gene. CDR3 length equals 15 residues. V shed 1 base and J shed 3 bases, with 11 bases lying between them. CDR3 coding DNA: TGTGCCAGCAGCGTAACGGGGGAGGACTACAATGAGCAGTTCTTC. It is translated as CASSVTGEDYNEQFF.

This clone has only one observation. The chain employs TRBV12-5 and TRBJ1-5; TRBD1 is a possible D gene (6 bases). CDR3 length: 15 amino acids. Per germline, CDR1 LGHNT and CDR2 FRNRAP. The V end was cut by 1 base, the J end by 7 bases, with 14 bases between. The CDR3 sequence is CASGLARQAGQPQHF. In nucleotides, the CDR3 is TGTGCTAGTGGTTTGGCCCGACAGGCGGGGCAGCCCCAGCATTTT.

This clone came up once. The gene calls are TRBV30 and TRBJ2-7; no clear D. The CDR3 is 13 amino acids. Trimming took 2 bases from V and 4 from J, leaving 12 bases between them. Germline assignment: CDR1 GTSNPN and CDR2 SVGIG (reference sequence). CDR3 residues: CAWSPWEAYEQYF. The CDR3 coding sequence is TGTGCCTGGAGTCCCTGGGAAGCATACGAGCAGTACTTC.

The J gene is TRBJ1-5, the V gene TRBV19; D might be TRBD1 (5 bases). Germline V gene lookup returns CDR1 LNHDA and CDR2 SQIVND (reference sequence). The length of the CDR3 is 13 residues. V dropped 3 bases and J dropped 7 bases, with 10 bases sitting between them. The DNA for the CDR3 is TGTGCCAGTAGTATGAGGGGAAACCAGCCCCAGCATTTT. Protein sequence: CASSMRGNQPQHF.

This clone appeared once. The chain employs TRBV13 and TRBJ2-7; 13 nucleotides match TRBD2. V shed 5 bases, J shed 6 bases, and the junction held 16 bases outside the gene matches. Looked up from germline, CDR1 is PRHDT and CDR2 is FYEKMQ (reference sequence). CDR3 length equals 18 residues. The CDR3 reads CASSAIPGLAGSNLEQYF. As DNA, the CDR3 is TGTGCCAGCAGCGCAATTCCGGGACTAGCGGGGAGTAATCTCGAGCAGTACTTC. The variable domain in full, completed from reference TRBV13 and TRBJ2-7, reads AAGVIQSPRHLIKEKRETATLKCYPIPRHDTVYWYQQGPGQDPQFLISFYEKMQSDKGSIPDRFSAQQFSDYHSELNMSSLELGDSALYFCASSAIPGLAGSNLEQYFGPGTRLTVT.